Presented here are 16 T cell receptor beta chains from one specimen sequenced in a study of cytomegalovirus exposure and HLA in healthy donors. PCR amplification relied on 60 Vbeta primers (plus 13 Jbeta primers). The method was immunoSEQ multiplex PCR; TCRdb's version includes in-frame clones alone and lacks a portion of them. The sample holds 110,000 to 150,000 clones, around 70% seen once. Sequences were obtained from PBMCs. Receptors were obtained from a woman under 40 in good health and CMV-seronegative.

V and J are TRBV11-1 and TRBJ2-7; 7 positions match TRBD2. The CDR3 runs to 15 residues. V shed 1 base and J 3 bases; nucleotides not matched to a gene: 6. Germline values: CDR1 SGHAT, CDR2 FQDESV (reference sequence). The CDR3 is CASSLGEGGLYEQYF. CDR3 coding DNA: TGTGCCAGCAGCTTAGGGGAGGGCGGACTCTACGAGCAGTACTTC.

This clone has a handful of counts. This rearrangement joins TRBV9 to TRBJ2-3, with 10 bases identical to TRBD1. The V segment lost 0 bases and the J segment 4 bases; nucleotides outside the gene matches: 2. From germline, CDR1 is SGDLS and CDR2 YYNGEE. There are 15 residues in the CDR3. CDR3 sequence: CASSVEDRGADTQYF. Here the CDR3 DNA reads TGTGCCAGCAGCGTAGAGGACAGGGGGGCAGATACGCAGTATTTT. Full variable domain (missing parts from reference TRBV9 and TRBJ2-3): DSGVTQTPKHLITATGQRVTLRCSPRSGDLSVYWYQQSLDQGLQFLIQYYNGEERAKGNILERFSAQQFPDLHSELNLSSLELGDSALYFCASSVEDRGADTQYFGPGTRLTVL.

This chain joins TRBV5-1 and TRBJ2-2, with D possibly being TRBD1 (6 bases). The CDR3 is made up of 14 amino acids. Germline V gives CDR1 SGHRS, CDR2 YFSETQ. Trimming pared 2 bases from V and 6 bases from J, leaving 11 bases between. The CDR3 nucleotides are TGCGCCAGCAGCTTTGGGGGCATGGCCGGGGAGCTGTTTTTT. Its translation: CASSFGGMAGELFF.

This rearrangement joins TRBV7-2 to TRBJ1-2; perhaps TRBD1 as D (5 bases). Germline V gene sequence: CDR1 SGHTA, CDR2 FQGNSA. The CDR3 has 14 residues. V was clipped by 1 base and J by 5 bases, with 11 bases between them. The CDR3 spells CASSLGTGTYGYTF. The CDR3 nucleotides read TGTGCCAGCAGCTTAGGTACAGGAACTTATGGCTACACCTTC.

This clone was detected once. The chain recombines TRBV7-8 with TRBJ1-1; a weak D match, TRBD1 (5 bases). The CDR3 extends over 15 amino acids. V dropped 8 bases and J dropped 3 bases, with 19 bases sitting between them. CDR1 and CDR2 (germline): SGHVS, FQNEAQ. The CDR3, as DNA: TGTGCCAGCTTGGGGTGGGGACTGACTTACACTGAAGCTTTCTTT. It translates to CASLGWGLTYTEAFF.

The chain has TRBV6-1 and TRBJ1-4; no definite D call. Germline assignment: CDR1 MNHNS and CDR2 SASEGT. The germline V and J ends were trimmed by 6 bases and 0 bases, with 11 bases remaining between them. CDR3 size: 15 residues. In DNA form, the CDR3 reads TGTGCCAGCAGCCATACTCTTTCAACTAATGAAAAACTGTTTTTT. Its translation is CASSHTLSTNEKLFF.

As to this clone: Other DNA sequences of this sample code for an identical CDR3. This chain uses TRBV7-9 with TRBJ2-7; unclear D gene. Trimming removed 3 bases at V and 3 bases at J, with 3 bases between. CDR1 is SEHNR, CDR2 FQNEAQ, per germline (reference sequence). CDR3 size: 11 residues. CDR3 bases: TGTGCCAGCAGCTTCCGCTACGAGCAGTACTTC. Encoded protein: CASSFRYEQYF.

This clone showed up just once. The genes are TRBV6-6 and TRBJ1-6; D uncertain. Trimming cost V 6 bases and J 1 base, with 10 bases left between them. The V gene's germline CDR1 is MNHNY and CDR2 SVGAGI (reference sequence). This CDR3 is 15 amino acids long. The CDR3 DNA reads TGTGCCAGCAGCAACACAGTTTCCTATAATTCACCCCTCCACTTT. Its translation is CASSNTVSYNSPLHF.

The CDR3 loop is CASRGGTGGQYF. For the CDR3, the DNA is TGTGCCAGCAGGGGGGGGACAGGGGGTCAGTACTTC. V usage is TRBV6-6 and J usage is TRBJ2-4; 11 bases line up with TRBD1. Per the germline V gene, CDR1 is MNHNY and CDR2 is SVGAGI (reference sequence). V lost 6 bases to trimming and J lost 12 bases; unmatched junction nucleotides: 4. This CDR3 contains 12 residues.

V usage is TRBV4-1 and J usage is TRBJ2-1; 8 bases agree with TRBD2. V trimming: 4 bases; J trimming: 0 bases; junction bases outside the gene matches: 8. From germline, CDR1 is MGHRA and CDR2 YSYEKL. The CDR3 is 17 residues long. The CDR3 sequence is CASSRPSTSGSYNEQFF. The CDR3 coding sequence is TGCGCCAGCAGCCGCCCCTCCACTAGCGGCTCCTACAATGAGCAGTTCTTC.

The V gene is TRBV6-5, the J gene TRBJ2-3; D uncertain. Trimming stripped 2 bases from V and 2 bases from J, with 8 bases between. The CDR3 length is 14 residues. CDR1 and CDR2 (germline): MNHEY, SVGAGI. This CDR3 is CASSYRGNTDTQYF. The CDR3 DNA reads as TGTGCCAGCAGTTACCGAGGAAACACAGATACGCAGTATTTT.

V is TRBV28 and J is TRBJ2-7; TRBD2 aligns across 11 bases. Trimming removed 5 bases from V and 5 bases from J; junction bases left unmatched: 5. CDR1 and CDR2 from the germline V gene are MDHEN and SYDVKM. This CDR3 region has 14 residues. CDR3 residues: CASSPLAGGHEQYF. CDR3 bases: TGTGCCAGCAGTCCCCTAGCGGGAGGCCACGAGCAGTACTTC.

The J gene is TRBJ2-7, the V gene TRBV28; weak D call: TRBD2 (6 bases). The V gene's germline CDR1 is MDHEN and CDR2 SYDVKM. Trimming removed 7 bases at V and 6 bases at J, with 19 bases between. The CDR3 runs 14 residues. This CDR3 is CASTSAAAGREQYV. The CDR3, as DNA: TGTGCCAGCACCTCCGCCGCGGCGGGGCGCGAGCAGTACGTC.

This chain connects TRBV9 to TRBJ1-6; 7 bases agree with TRBD1. Per the germline V gene, CDR1 is SGDLS and CDR2 is YYNGEE. The CDR3 contains 15 residues. The J segment lost 8 bases and the V segment lost 3 bases, leaving 8 bases of the junction unmatched. CDR3 in DNA: TGTGCCAGCAGCGCACCACAGGGGTCCGATTCACCCCTCCACTTT. Protein: CASSAPQGSDSPLHF.

V is TRBV9 and J is TRBJ2-1, with 16 bases fitting TRBD2. The V gene end was trimmed by 4 bases and the J gene end by 4 bases; junction bases not matched to a gene: 14. The germline CDR1 and CDR2 sequences are SGDLS and YYNGEE. The CDR3 totals 20 residues. The CDR3 DNA is TGTGCCAGCAGCCCGCCGGGACTAGCGGGAGGGCCGGAAATTTACAATGAGCAGTTCTTC. Its protein is CASSPPGLAGGPEIYNEQFF. The full variable domain, with the rest looked up from reference TRBV9 and TRBJ2-1, is DSGVTQTPKHLITATGQRVTLRCSPRSGDLSVYWYQQSLDQGLQFLIQYYNGEERAKGNILERFSAQQFPDLHSELNLSSLELGDSALYFCASSPPGLAGGPEIYNEQFFGPGTRLTVL.

V and J are TRBV2 and TRBJ2-3, with 10 bases matching TRBD2. V shed 6 bases, J shed 6 bases, and the junction held 15 bases outside the gene matches. The CDR3 runs to 17 residues. The germline CDR1 and CDR2 sequences are SNHLY and FYNNEI. The CDR3 bases are TGTGCCAGCAGGCTTCTAGCGGGGGCTCAATACGGGGATACGCAGTATTTT. Encoded protein: CASRLLAGAQYGDTQYF.